What follows are 21 T cell receptor beta chains derived from one specimen sequenced in a study of cytomegalovirus exposure and HLA in healthy donors. Assay used: immunoSEQ multiplex PCR; TCRdb lists only in-frame clones, some missing. Of some 85,000 clones in the sample, approximately 96% were seen once. The sample taken for sequencing was PBMCs. These receptors originate from a woman aged 18 to 35 in good health and CMV-seronegative.

The chain carries TRBV21-1 and TRBJ2-7; the DNA was not compared with TRBD2, the D call given in the table. TRBV21-1 is a recognized pseudogene. CDR3 length: 18 residues. CDR3 nucleotide sequence: TGTGCCAGCAGCAAAGTTGTGGGGCTAGCGGGATCGCCCTACGAGCAGTACTTC. Protein: CASSKVVGLAGSPYEQYF.

The chain uses TRBV19 and TRBJ2-7; maybe TRBD2 (6 bases). Trimming removed 6 bases at V and 1 base at J, with 16 bases between. CDR1 is LNHDA and CDR2 is SQIVND in the germline V gene (reference sequence). CDR3 length: 15 residues. CDR3 DNA sequence: TGTGCCAGTAGCCACCGGGACTCCGGTTCCTACGAGCAGTACTTC. This gives the protein CASSHRDSGSYEQYF.

The V and J genes are TRBV5-1 and TRBJ2-3; perhaps TRBD1 as D (5 bases). In germline, CDR1 is SGHRS, CDR2 YFSETQ. Trimming removed 4 bases at V and 4 bases at J, with 13 bases between. The CDR3 loop spans 14 amino acids. The CDR3 protein is CASSRTMGADTQYF. In DNA form, the CDR3 reads TGCGCCAGCAGCAGGACAATGGGTGCAGATACGCAGTATTTT.

The chain has TRBV10-1 and TRBJ2-1; maybe TRBD2 (5 bases). The germline V gene has CDR1 WNHNN and CDR2 SYGVQD (reference sequence). V gave up 4 bases and J gave up 4 bases, with 5 bases separating them. The length of the CDR3 is 12 residues. The CDR3 DNA is TGCGCCAGCAGTGGGGAGTACAATGAGCAGTTCTTC. As protein: CASSGEYNEQFF.

This clone showed up just once. The chain links TRBV18 to TRBJ2-7; 9 nucleotides match TRBD1. The germline CDR1 and CDR2 sequences are KGHSH and LQKENI. The J segment lost 1 base and the V segment lost 1 base, leaving 2 bases of the junction unmatched. This CDR3 comprises 15 residues. The CDR3 DNA is TGTGCCAGCTCACCACGGGACAGGGTTTCCTACGAGCAGTACTTC. Residues: CASSPRDRVSYEQYF.

The V call is TRBV9, the J call TRBJ2-3, with 10 bases identical to TRBD2. This CDR3 is 14 amino acids long. Germline CDR1 and CDR2: SGDLS and YYNGEE. The V segment lost 5 bases and the J segment 3 bases; nucleotides outside the gene matches: 3. The CDR3 sequence: CASRPSGRTDTQYF. The DNA of the CDR3 is TGTGCCAGCAGGCCTAGCGGGAGAACAGATACGCAGTATTTT.

The V gene is TRBV6-5, the J gene TRBJ1-5; no reliable D call. V dropped 5 bases and J dropped 14 bases, with 16 bases sitting between them. The CDR3 runs 12 residues. Germline V gives CDR1 MNHEY, CDR2 SVGAGI. CDR3 nucleotide sequence: TGTGCCAGCAGTCTCCCGGGGAGGGTTGAGCATTTT. Its translation is CASSLPGRVEHF.

The chain is built from TRBV7-9 and TRBJ2-3, with 7 bases that match TRBD1. J was trimmed by 3 bases and V by 7 bases; bases with no gene match: 10. Germline V CDR1 and CDR2: SEHNR, FQNEAQ (reference sequence). This CDR3 has 15 residues. The CDR3 coding sequence is TGTGCCAGCAACGCGAAGGGACAGTCGACAGATACGCAGTATTTT. Its protein product is CASNAKGQSTDTQYF.

The chain uses TRBV28 and TRBJ2-3; D is perhaps TRBD1 (5 bases). The ends were cut back, 4 bases at V and 1 base at J, with 12 bases in the middle. From germline, CDR1 is MDHEN and CDR2 SYDVKM. The CDR3 length is 15 residues. In DNA, the CDR3 is TGTGCCAGCAGTTCCATGTGGGGCCGCACAGATACGCAGTATTTT. It encodes CASSSMWGRTDTQYF.

V usage is TRBV10-3 and J usage is TRBJ2-3, with D tentatively TRBD2 (6 bases). This CDR3 contains 12 residues. Between the trimmed V and J ends, which lost 8 bases and 4 bases, there was a span of 10 bases. Germline V gene lookup returns CDR1 ENHRY and CDR2 SYGVKD. CDR3 sequence (DNA): TGTGCCATCGCTTGGGGGGCAGATACGCAGTATTTT. Its translation is CAIAWGADTQYF.

The chain links TRBV5-1 to TRBJ1-4; TRBD1 is a possible D gene (5 bases). This CDR3 is 15 amino acids long. Between the trimmed V and J ends, which lost 7 bases and 0 bases, there was a span of 13 bases. The germline V gene encodes CDR1 SGHRS and CDR2 YFSETQ. Here the CDR3 reads CASRGESATNEKLFF. The CDR3 coding sequence is TGCGCCAGCCGGGGGGAGTCTGCAACTAATGAAAAACTGTTTTTT. Based on the CDR3 plus reference TRBV5-1 and TRBJ1-4, the full variable domain is KAGVTQTPRYLIKTRGQQVTLSCSPISGHRSVSWYQQTPGQGLQFLFEYFSETQRNKGNFPGRFSGRQFSNSRSEMNVSTLELGDSALYLCASRGESATNEKLFFGSGTQLSVL.

J is TRBJ2-7 and V is TRBV19, with D possibly TRBD2 on 6 matching bases. Trimming removed 7 bases at V and 10 bases at J, with 17 bases between. This CDR3 is 12 amino acids long. Per the germline V gene, CDR1 is LNHDA and CDR2 is SQIVND (reference sequence). The CDR3 bases are TGTGCCAGTATGGCGAACACGGGACTCCAGTACTTC. It is translated as CASMANTGLQYF. Full variable domain (remainder filled in from reference TRBV19 and TRBJ2-7): DGGITQSPKYLFRKEGQNVTLSCEQNLNHDAMYWYRQDPGQGLRLIYYSQIVNDFQKGDIAEGYSVSREKKESFPLTVTSAQKNPTAFYLCASMANTGLQYFGPGTRLTVT.

The J gene is TRBJ2-3, the V gene TRBV5-1, with D possibly TRBD2 on 5 matching bases. There are 14 residues in the CDR3. Trimming removed 6 bases from V and 6 bases from J, with 17 bases in between. Germline V gene data show CDR1 as SGHRS and CDR2 as YFSETQ. The CDR3 spells CASNPGAGGDTQYF. CDR3 nucleotide sequence: TGCGCCAGCAACCCGGGCGCCGGCGGGGATACGCAGTATTTT.

The V call is TRBV25-1, the J call TRBJ2-1; D possibly corresponds to TRBD2 (5 bases). Germline loops: CDR1 MGHDK, CDR2 SYGVNS. Deletions cut 2 bases from V and 1 base from J, with 15 bases between. The CDR3 has 17 residues. The CDR3: CASSEHAQRKSYNEQFF. Written as DNA, the CDR3 is TGTGCCAGCAGTGAACACGCTCAGCGGAAATCCTACAATGAGCAGTTCTTC. The full variable domain, completed using reference TRBV25-1 and TRBJ2-1, is EADIYQTPRYLVIGTGKKITLECSQTMGHDKMYWYQQDPGMELHLIHYSYGVNSTEKGDLSSESTVSRIRTEHFPLTLESARPSHTSQYLCASSEHAQRKSYNEQFFGPGTRLTVL.

The gene calls are TRBV27 and TRBJ2-1; D is unresolved. CDR3 length: 13 residues. V lost 5 bases to trimming and J lost 9 bases, with 14 bases between them. Germline CDR1 is MNHEY and CDR2 is SMNVEV (reference sequence). As DNA, the CDR3 is TGTGCCAGCAGTGGAACGGTACGCGGTGAGCAGTTCTTC. Protein sequence: CASSGTVRGEQFF.

This sequence joins TRBV19 and TRBJ2-7, with TRBD2 as a possible D gene (6 bases). The V gene's germline CDR1 is LNHDA and CDR2 SQIVND (reference sequence). CDR3 length equals 15 residues. The V and J ends lost 5 bases and 4 bases respectively, with 18 bases between them. Here the CDR3 DNA reads TGTGCCAGTAGTGCCCTTTGGAGGGTGGGGTACGAGCAGTACTTC. Translating it yields CASSALWRVGYEQYF.

The rearrangement joins TRBV5-5 to TRBJ2-7, with a possible D match to TRBD2 (6 bases). Germline CDR1 reads SGHKS; CDR2 reads YYEKEE (reference sequence). CDR3 length: 15 amino acids. V shed 4 bases and J shed 4 bases, with 18 bases lying between them. CDR3 sequence (DNA): TGTGCCAGCAGCCCAACCGCGGGGAGTGGGTACGAGCAGTACTTC. It is translated as CASSPTAGSGYEQYF.

The chain combines TRBV7-8 with TRBJ1-4, with TRBD1 identical over 7 bases. Trimming cost V 5 bases and J 8 bases; bases outside gene matches: 8. Per the germline V gene, CDR1 is SGHVS and CDR2 is FQNEAQ. The CDR3 runs 14 residues. The CDR3 spells CASSATGVKEKLFF. The CDR3, as DNA: TGTGCCAGCAGCGCCACAGGGGTTAAGGAAAAACTGTTTTTT.

This chain joins TRBV28 and TRBJ2-3, with 8 nucleotides matching TRBD1. The germline V gene has CDR1 MDHEN and CDR2 SYDVKM. V was pared by 3 bases and J by 1 base, with 3 bases of the junction left unmatched. The CDR3 is 15 amino acids. The CDR3 is CASSFPGQGTDTQYF. The CDR3 DNA reads TGTGCCAGCAGTTTCCCGGGACAGGGCACAGATACGCAGTATTTT.

The chain uses TRBV25-1 and TRBJ1-1; the match to TRBD1 covers 9 bases. The CDR3 length is 14 residues. V was clipped by 8 bases and J by 7 bases; unmatched bases: 11. Germline V gives CDR1 MGHDK, CDR2 SYGVNS. The CDR3 region has the DNA TGTGCCAGCGGATACAGGGGGCGAATGGGTGAAGCTTTCTTT. As protein: CASGYRGRMGEAFF.

V and J are TRBV9 and TRBJ2-5; 7 bases agree with TRBD2. Judging by the DNA end, TRBJ2-7 fits better; the J call may be wrong. The CDR3 covers 15 residues. CDR1 and CDR2 from the germline V gene are SGDLS and YYNGEE. The CDR3 sequence: CASSVGPAGQYEQYF. The CDR3 coding sequence is TGTGCCAGCAGCGTAGGACCAGCGGGGCAATACGAGCAGTACTTC.